This entry lists 2 T cell receptor beta chains sequenced from one sample in a study of vaccination effects on CD4 cells after COVID-19. Profiling relied on immunoSEQ multiplex PCR, and the TCRdb table lists in-frame clones only, not all of them. This table holds 57,000 or so clones, 60% to 75% found once. ViraFEST expansion of antigen-specific CD4+ T cells with viral peptide pools preceded sequencing. Researchers isolated CD4+ T cells once roughly nine days of culture had elapsed. It was two doses of either the BNT162b2 or mRNA-1273 vaccine that participants received. Their specific antigens are unknown. The sample consisted of CD4+ T cells from PBMCs cultured with HCoV-229E spike peptides, taken after COVID-19 vaccination. These receptors originate from a human donor who received a COVID-19 vaccine.

The chain joins TRBV5-1 to TRBJ1-3; 7 bases map to TRBD1. The CDR3 totals 15 residues. V shed 4 bases, J shed 1 base, and the junction held 5 bases outside the gene matches. Germline loops: CDR1 SGHRS, CDR2 YFSETQ. CDR3 nucleotides: TGCGCCAGCAGCCAAACAGGGGCTTCTGGAAACACCATATATTTT. Translating gives CASSQTGASGNTIYF. Looking up the rest from reference TRBV5-1 and TRBJ1-3 gives the full variable domain: KAGVTQTPRYLIKTRGQQVTLSCSPISGHRSVSWYQQTPGQGLQFLFEYFSETQRNKGNFPGRFSGRQFSNSRSEMNVSTLELGDSALYLCASSQTGASGNTIYFGEGSWLTVV.

The rearrangement uses TRBV28 and TRBJ2-1; perhaps D is TRBD1 or TRBD2 (8 bases each). Germline CDR1 is MDHEN and CDR2 is SYDVKM. The CDR3 consists of 15 residues. V dropped 10 bases and J dropped 5 bases, with 21 bases sitting between them. The CDR3 here is CATREGTGGNNEQFF. The CDR3 nucleotides are TGTGCCACCCGGGAGGGGACAGGAGGTAACAATGAGCAGTTCTTC.